These 26 T cell receptor beta chains share one sample of origin, sequenced in a study of blood T cell repertoires in COVID-19. Libraries were prepared by immunoSEQ multiplex PCR; TCRdb keeps only in-frame clonotypes and omits some of them. The sample yields approximately 200,000 clones, 70% to 80% seen once. Material: peripheral blood. The receptors stem from a woman in her forties with COVID-19, enrolled during active disease.

The rearrangement joins TRBV5-1 to TRBJ2-5, with D perhaps TRBD2 (6 bases). CDR1 is SGHRS, CDR2 YFSETQ, per germline. CDR3 length: 16 amino acids. Trimming cost V 1 base and J 5 bases, with 18 bases left between them. CDR3 loop: CASSLKGRGVRETQYF. CDR3 bases: TGCGCCAGCAGCTTGAAGGGGCGCGGGGTGCGGGAGACCCAGTACTTC.

This clone was recorded a few times. The chain is built from TRBV7-7 and TRBJ1-3; 7 nucleotides align to TRBD1. V dropped 5 bases and J dropped 2; count of bases not matched to a gene: 18. The CDR3 spans 19 residues. CDR1 is SSHAT, CDR2 FNYEAQ, per germline (reference sequence). CDR3 DNA sequence: TGTGCCAGCAGCCCTCGCGTCCCTGTCGTGGGGACAGCTGGAAACACCATATATTTT. The encoded protein is CASSPRVPVVGTAGNTIYF.

The count of this clone is one. V usage is TRBV2 and J usage is TRBJ2-5; possibly TRBD2 for D (6 bases). The CDR3 has 14 amino acids. Trimming pared 3 bases from V and 5 bases from J, leaving 13 bases between. Germline V gives CDR1 SNHLY, CDR2 FYNNEI. The CDR3 loop reads CASSERRSGETQYF. In DNA form, the CDR3 reads TGTGCCAGCAGTGAGAGACGGAGCGGGGAGACCCAGTACTTC. The complete variable domain, with remaining parts taken from reference TRBV2 and TRBJ2-5, reads EPEVTQTPSHQVTQMGQEVILRCVPISNHLYFYWYRQILGQKVEFLVSFYNNEISEKSEIFDDQFSVERPDGSNFTLKIRSTKLEDSAMYFCASSERRSGETQYFGPGTRLLVL.

The gene calls are TRBV5-1 and TRBJ1-4; a possible D gene is TRBD1 (6 bases). This CDR3 comprises 14 residues. Germline V lookup: CDR1 SGHRS, CDR2 YFSETQ. Trimming cost V 4 bases and J 6 bases, with 13 bases left between them. The CDR3 nucleotides are TGCGCCAGCAGCGCGGGGGCTGCCGATGAAAAACTGTTTTTT. Translated: CASSAGAADEKLFF.

V is TRBV9 and J is TRBJ1-1; D gene uncertain. This CDR3 is 16 amino acids long. Germline V gives CDR1 SGDLS, CDR2 YYNGEE. V lost 0 bases and J 0 bases, leaving 12 bases between the germline ends. The CDR3 loop is CASSVGGSGVNTEAFF. The CDR3 DNA is TGTGCCAGCAGCGTAGGAGGGTCCGGGGTGAACACTGAAGCTTTCTTT.

V usage is TRBV7-9 and J usage is TRBJ1-1, with D maybe TRBD1 (6 bases). Germline assignment: CDR1 SEHNR and CDR2 FQNEAQ (reference sequence). Trimming stripped 5 bases from V and 4 bases from J, with 17 bases between. The CDR3 is 15 amino acids. For the CDR3, the DNA is TGTGCCAGCAGCCTGGGGGGGGCGGACGGCACTGAAGCTTTCTTT. Translating it yields CASSLGGADGTEAFF.

The chain employs TRBV9 and TRBJ1-2; 9 bases map to TRBD1. The CDR3 length is 16 residues. Germline V CDR1 and CDR2: SGDLS, YYNGEE. The J segment lost 0 bases and the V segment lost 4 bases, leaving 7 bases of the junction unmatched. CDR3 sequence (DNA): TGTGCCAGCAGCCCCGCCGGGACAGGGTCTAACTATGGCTACACCTTC. Translation gives CASSPAGTGSNYGYTF.

This chain uses TRBV5-1 with TRBJ1-1, with a possible D match to TRBD1 (6 bases). The CDR3 is 12 amino acids. In germline, CDR1 is SGHRS, CDR2 YFSETQ. V was pared by 4 bases and J by 11 bases, with 15 bases between. The CDR3 here is CASSPTTGPAFF. DNA for the CDR3: TGCGCCAGCAGCCCTACTACAGGGCCGGCTTTCTTT.

The rearrangement uses TRBV5-1 and TRBJ2-3, with 8 bases identical to TRBD1. Germline V lookup: CDR1 SGHRS, CDR2 YFSETQ. The CDR3 consists of 15 residues. V was clipped by 2 bases and J by 4 bases; unmatched bases: 6. The CDR3 sequence is CASSLGQGHADTQYF. Here the CDR3 DNA reads TGCGCCAGCAGCTTAGGACAGGGTCACGCAGATACGCAGTATTTT.

The chain links TRBV30 to TRBJ2-3; weak D call: TRBD2 (6 bases). CDR1 GTSNPN and CDR2 SVGIG come from the germline V gene (reference sequence). There are 14 residues in the CDR3. V lost 0 bases and J lost 6, with 13 bases in between. As DNA, the CDR3 is TGTGCCTGGAGTGTTCGCGGGGCGCCGGATACGCAGTATTTT. This sequence encodes CAWSVRGAPDTQYF.

This chain uses TRBV2 with TRBJ2-5; possible D gene TRBD2, 5 bases. The CDR3 spans 15 residues. CDR1 and CDR2 from the germline V gene are SNHLY and FYNNEI. The V end lost 2 bases, the J end lost 5 bases, and 15 bases lay between the germline ends. CDR3 in amino acids: CASSEKREPWETQYF. In nucleotides, the CDR3 is TGTGCCAGCAGTGAAAAGAGGGAGCCATGGGAGACCCAGTACTTC. The variable domain in full, with the rest retrieved from reference TRBV2 and TRBJ2-5, is EPEVTQTPSHQVTQMGQEVILRCVPISNHLYFYWYRQILGQKVEFLVSFYNNEISEKSEIFDDQFSVERPDGSNFTLKIRSTKLEDSAMYFCASSEKREPWETQYFGPGTRLLVL.

DNA for the CDR3: TGTGCCAGCAGCTTACAGGGGGGCTACACCTTC. It is translated as CASSLQGGYTF. V gene TRBV7-9 combines with J gene TRBJ1-2; weak D call: TRBD1 (6 bases). Trimming removed 2 bases from V and 8 bases from J, with 6 bases in between. This CDR3 has 11 residues. Germline-derived CDR1 and CDR2 are SEHNR and FQNEAQ (reference sequence).

The chain carries TRBV5-1 and TRBJ2-1, with a tentative D call TRBD1 (5 bases). Germline V lookup: CDR1 SGHRS, CDR2 YFSETQ. The CDR3 length is 15 residues. V dropped 6 bases and J dropped 0 bases, with 13 bases sitting between them. The CDR3 is CASTGFLSSYNEQFF. The CDR3 DNA reads TGCGCCAGCACAGGGTTCTTAAGCTCCTACAATGAGCAGTTCTTC.

The V call is TRBV29-1, the J call TRBJ2-1; D is possibly TRBD2 (7 bases). This CDR3 has 13 residues. Trimming stripped 7 bases from V and 9 bases from J, with 19 bases between. Germline assignment: CDR1 SQVTM and CDR2 ANQGSEA. The CDR3 loop reads CSGPGGRGGEQFF. CDR3 nucleotides: TGCAGCGGGCCCGGAGGGAGGGGGGGTGAGCAGTTCTTC.

V gene TRBV5-1 combines with J gene TRBJ2-7; D gene uncertain. Germline CDR1 SGHRS, CDR2 YFSETQ. This CDR3 has 12 amino acids. V shed 6 bases and J shed 2 bases, with 9 bases lying between them. The CDR3 loop reads CASTDYTYEQYF. CDR3 nucleotide sequence: TGCGCCAGCACCGATTACACCTACGAGCAGTACTTC.

The rearrangement joins TRBV29-1 to TRBJ2-7; TRBD1 aligns across 12 bases. CDR1 and CDR2 from the germline V gene are SQVTM and ANQGSEA. Germline trimming cut 7 bases from V and 7 bases from J; bases unmatched to any gene: 11. The CDR3 loop spans 14 amino acids. CDR3 in DNA: TGCAGCGCCCGCCCGGGGACAGGGGGCGCTGAGCAGTACTTC. Protein product: CSARPGTGGAEQYF.

V and J are TRBV6-5 and TRBJ1-4, with 8 bases fitting TRBD1. The CDR3 totals 16 residues. Germline trimming cut 4 bases from V and 8 bases from J; bases unmatched to any gene: 12. Looked up from germline, CDR1 is MNHEY and CDR2 is SVGAGI. CDR3 loop: CASSFHTGGAVEKLFF. DNA of the CDR3: TGTGCCAGCAGTTTTCACACAGGGGGGGCTGTCGAAAAACTGTTTTTT.

This chain uses TRBV3-1 (or the pseudogene TRBV3-2) with TRBJ1-5; 7 bases are shared with TRBD1. The length of the CDR3 is 15 residues. Trimming at V came to 0 bases and at J to 5 bases, leaving 4 bases not matched to a gene. Germline V gene data show CDR1 as LGHDT and CDR2 as YNNKEL (reference sequence). The CDR3 nucleotides read TGTGCCAGCAGCCAAGATACAGGGGAGTATCAGCCCCAGCATTTT. Residues: CASSQDTGEYQPQHF.

V usage is TRBV5-4 and J usage is TRBJ2-7, with 8 bases that match TRBD1. The CDR3 spans 15 residues. V shed 4 bases and J 5 bases; nucleotides not matched to a gene: 11. Looked up from germline, CDR1 is SGHNT and CDR2 is YYREEE (reference sequence). CDR3: CASSDRRSGGDEQYF. The CDR3 bases are TGTGCCAGCAGCGACCGGAGATCAGGGGGCGACGAGCAGTACTTC.

This clone was observed many times. The chain combines TRBV6-5 with TRBJ1-2; 7 bases are a match to TRBD1. The germline V gene has CDR1 MNHEY and CDR2 SVGAGI. CDR3 length equals 14 residues. Trimming removed 6 bases from V and 8 bases from J; junction bases left unmatched: 12. CDR3 loop: CASRAGQESGGYTF. The CDR3 DNA is TGTGCCAGCAGGGCTGGACAGGAGTCGGGAGGCTACACCTTC.

This clone was counted at least ten times. J is TRBJ2-2 and V is TRBV5-6; D unclear. Trimming removed 0 bases at V and 4 bases at J, with 7 bases between. Germline-derived CDR1 and CDR2 are SGHDT and YYEEEE. The CDR3 loop spans 14 amino acids. DNA of the CDR3: TGTGCCAGCAGCTTGGTGAGCCTCACCGGGGAGCTGTTTTTT. It translates to CASSLVSLTGELFF.

The chain combines TRBV6-1 with TRBJ2-7; the match to TRBD2 covers 14 bases. The CDR3 extends over 19 amino acids. Per germline, CDR1 MNHNS and CDR2 SASEGT. The trim removed 4 bases at V and 3 bases at J, leaving 14 bases unmatched. CDR3 in amino acids: CASSARPTSGGGFGYEQYF. The CDR3 nucleotides read TGTGCCAGCAGTGCTCGTCCGACTAGCGGGGGGGGATTTGGCTACGAGCAGTACTTC.

The rearrangement links TRBV10-3 to TRBJ2-7; TRBD2 is a possible D gene (8 bases). CDR3 length: 15 amino acids. The V and J ends lost 7 bases and 2 bases respectively, with 18 bases between them. In germline, CDR1 is ENHRY, CDR2 SYGVKD. This chain's CDR3 is CAITITGGGPYEQYF. The CDR3 DNA reads as TGTGCCATCACCATCACGGGAGGGGGCCCCTACGAGCAGTACTTC.

The chain has TRBV4-1 and TRBJ1-5, with D perhaps matching TRBD1 (5 bases). Germline CDR1 MGHRA, CDR2 YSYEKL. The V end was cut by 4 bases, the J end by 0 bases, with 10 bases between. This CDR3 contains 15 residues. DNA of the CDR3: TGCGCCAGCAGCCCCAGGGTTAATAGCAATCAGCCCCAGCATTTT. Translating gives CASSPRVNSNQPQHF.

Worth noting for this clone: The sample contains more than one DNA sequence encoding this CDR3. The rearrangement joins TRBV12-3 or TRBV12-4 to TRBJ1-2; 7 nucleotides align to TRBD1. V shed 6 bases, J shed 1 base, and the junction held 2 bases outside the gene matches. The CDR3 has 13 amino acids. The CDR3 DNA follows: TGTGCCAGCAGCAGGGACAGTAACTATGGCTACACCTTC. The encoded protein is CASSRDSNYGYTF.

The chain carries TRBV27 and TRBJ2-2, with D possibly matching TRBD1 (6 bases). There are 15 residues in the CDR3. Germline CDR1 reads MNHEY; CDR2 reads SMNVEV (reference sequence). V lost 3 bases to trimming and J lost 2 bases, with 10 bases between them. CDR3 sequence (DNA): TGTGCCAGCAGTTTTTTGGGGGCAAACACCGGGGAGCTGTTTTTT. This gives the protein CASSFLGANTGELFF.